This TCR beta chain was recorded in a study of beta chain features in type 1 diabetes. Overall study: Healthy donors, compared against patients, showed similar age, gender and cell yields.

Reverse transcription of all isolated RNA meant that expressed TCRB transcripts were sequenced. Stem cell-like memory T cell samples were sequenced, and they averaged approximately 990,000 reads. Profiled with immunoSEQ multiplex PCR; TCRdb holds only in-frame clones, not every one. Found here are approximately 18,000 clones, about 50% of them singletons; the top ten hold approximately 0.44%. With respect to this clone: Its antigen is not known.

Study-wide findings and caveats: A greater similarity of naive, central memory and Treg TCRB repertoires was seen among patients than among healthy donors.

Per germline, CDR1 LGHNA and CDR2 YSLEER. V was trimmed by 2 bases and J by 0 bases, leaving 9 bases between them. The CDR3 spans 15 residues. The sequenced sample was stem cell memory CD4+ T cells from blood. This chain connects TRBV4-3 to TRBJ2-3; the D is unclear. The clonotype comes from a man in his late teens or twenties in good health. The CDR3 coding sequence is TGCGCCAGCAGCCAACGACCGACTAGCACAGATACGCAGTATTTT. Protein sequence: CASSQRPTSTDTQYF.